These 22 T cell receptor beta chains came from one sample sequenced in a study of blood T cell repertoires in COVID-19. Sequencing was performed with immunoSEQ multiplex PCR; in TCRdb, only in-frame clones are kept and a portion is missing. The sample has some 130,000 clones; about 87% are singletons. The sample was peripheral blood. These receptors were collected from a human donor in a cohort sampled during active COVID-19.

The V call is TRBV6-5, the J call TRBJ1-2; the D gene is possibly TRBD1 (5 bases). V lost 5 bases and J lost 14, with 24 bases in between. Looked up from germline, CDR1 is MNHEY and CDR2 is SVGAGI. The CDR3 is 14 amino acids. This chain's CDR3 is CASSPQDKSWRVTF. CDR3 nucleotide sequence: TGTGCCAGCAGTCCCCAGGACAAGTCTTGGAGGGTGACCTTC.

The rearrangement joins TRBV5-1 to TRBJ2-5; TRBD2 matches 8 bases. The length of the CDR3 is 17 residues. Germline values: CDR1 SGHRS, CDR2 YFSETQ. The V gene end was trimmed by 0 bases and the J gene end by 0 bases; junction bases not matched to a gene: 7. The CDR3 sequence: CASSLAVIAGYQETQYF. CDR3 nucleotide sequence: TGCGCCAGCAGCTTGGCCGTAATAGCGGGGTACCAAGAGACCCAGTACTTC.

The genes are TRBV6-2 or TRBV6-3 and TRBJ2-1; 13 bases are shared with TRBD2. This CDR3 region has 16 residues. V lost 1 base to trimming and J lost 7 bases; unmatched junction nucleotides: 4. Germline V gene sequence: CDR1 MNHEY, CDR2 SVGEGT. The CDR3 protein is CASSYLLAGGTNEQFF. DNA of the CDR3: TGTGCCAGCAGTTACTTACTAGCGGGGGGGACGAATGAGCAGTTCTTC.

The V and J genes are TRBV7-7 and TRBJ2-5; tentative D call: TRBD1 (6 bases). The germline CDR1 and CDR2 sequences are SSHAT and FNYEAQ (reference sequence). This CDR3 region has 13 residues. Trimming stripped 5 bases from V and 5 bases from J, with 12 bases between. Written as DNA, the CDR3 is TGTGCCAGCAGCCCCTACAGGGTGGAGACCCAGTACTTC. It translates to CASSPYRVETQYF.

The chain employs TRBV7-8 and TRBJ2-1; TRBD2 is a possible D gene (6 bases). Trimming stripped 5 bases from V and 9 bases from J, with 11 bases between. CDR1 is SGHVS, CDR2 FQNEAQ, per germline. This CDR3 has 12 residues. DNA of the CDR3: TGTGCCAGCAGCCACTTCGGGGGTGAGCAGTTCTTC. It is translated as CASSHFGGEQFF.

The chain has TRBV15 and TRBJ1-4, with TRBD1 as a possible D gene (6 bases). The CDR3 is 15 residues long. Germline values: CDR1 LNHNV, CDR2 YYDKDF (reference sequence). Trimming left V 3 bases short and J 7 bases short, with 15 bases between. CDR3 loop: CATSRGQGIGEKLFF. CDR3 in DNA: TGTGCCACCAGCAGGGGTCAGGGGATTGGTGAAAAACTGTTTTTT.

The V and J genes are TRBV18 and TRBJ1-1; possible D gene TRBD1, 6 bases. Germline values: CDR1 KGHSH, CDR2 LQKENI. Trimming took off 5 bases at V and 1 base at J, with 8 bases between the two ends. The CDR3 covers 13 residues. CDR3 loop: CASSGQSNTEAFF. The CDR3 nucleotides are TGTGCCAGCTCAGGACAGTCGAACACTGAAGCTTTCTTT.

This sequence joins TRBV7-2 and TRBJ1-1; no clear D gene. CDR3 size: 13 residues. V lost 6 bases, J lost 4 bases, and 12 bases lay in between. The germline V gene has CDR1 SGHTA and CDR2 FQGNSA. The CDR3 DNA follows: TGTGCCAGCAGGAGGGAGGCGGGCACTGAAGCTTTCTTT. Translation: CASRREAGTEAFF.

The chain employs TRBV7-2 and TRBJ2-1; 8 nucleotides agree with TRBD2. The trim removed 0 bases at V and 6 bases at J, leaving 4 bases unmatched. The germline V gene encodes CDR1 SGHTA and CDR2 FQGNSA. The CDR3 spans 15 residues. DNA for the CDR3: TGTGCCAGCAGCTTAGCACTAGCGGAGTTCAATGAGCAGTTCTTC. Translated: CASSLALAEFNEQFF.

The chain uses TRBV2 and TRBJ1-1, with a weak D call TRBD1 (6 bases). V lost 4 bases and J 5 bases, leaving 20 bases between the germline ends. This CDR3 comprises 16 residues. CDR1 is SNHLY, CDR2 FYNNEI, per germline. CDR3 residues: CASSVSGQGKVTEAFF. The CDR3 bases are TGTGCCAGCAGTGTGTCTGGGCAGGGGAAGGTTACTGAAGCTTTCTTT.

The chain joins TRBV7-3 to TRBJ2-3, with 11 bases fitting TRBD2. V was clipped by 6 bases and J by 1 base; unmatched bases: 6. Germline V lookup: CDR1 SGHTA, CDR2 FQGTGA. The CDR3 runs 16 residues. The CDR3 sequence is CASSSGTSGGTDTQYF. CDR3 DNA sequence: TGTGCCAGCAGTTCCGGGACTAGCGGAGGCACAGATACGCAGTATTTT.

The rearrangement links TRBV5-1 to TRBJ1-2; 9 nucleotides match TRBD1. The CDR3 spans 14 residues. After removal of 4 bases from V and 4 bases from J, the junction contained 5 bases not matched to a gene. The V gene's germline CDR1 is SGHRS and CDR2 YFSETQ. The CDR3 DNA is TGCGCCAGCAGCGTGGGACAGGGCTCCTATGGCTACACCTTC. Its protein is CASSVGQGSYGYTF.

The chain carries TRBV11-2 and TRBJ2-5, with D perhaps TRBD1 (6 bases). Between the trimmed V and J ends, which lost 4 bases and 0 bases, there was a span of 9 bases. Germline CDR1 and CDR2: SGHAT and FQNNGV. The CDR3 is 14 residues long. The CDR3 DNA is TGTGCCAGCAGCTCATGGACAGACCAAGAGACCCAGTACTTC. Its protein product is CASSSWTDQETQYF.

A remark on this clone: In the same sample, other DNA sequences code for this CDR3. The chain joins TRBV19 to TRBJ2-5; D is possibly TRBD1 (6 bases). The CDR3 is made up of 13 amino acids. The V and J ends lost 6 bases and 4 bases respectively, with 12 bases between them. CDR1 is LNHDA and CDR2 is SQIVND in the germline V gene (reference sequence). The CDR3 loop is CASSEGGGETQYF. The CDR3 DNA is TGTGCCAGTAGCGAAGGGGGTGGAGAGACCCAGTACTTC.

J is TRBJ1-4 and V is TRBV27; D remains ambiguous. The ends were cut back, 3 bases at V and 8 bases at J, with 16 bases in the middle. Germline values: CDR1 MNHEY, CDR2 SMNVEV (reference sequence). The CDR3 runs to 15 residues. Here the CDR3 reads CASSFRNPEGEKLFF. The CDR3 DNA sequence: TGTGCCAGCAGTTTTAGGAACCCCGAGGGCGAAAAACTGTTTTTT.

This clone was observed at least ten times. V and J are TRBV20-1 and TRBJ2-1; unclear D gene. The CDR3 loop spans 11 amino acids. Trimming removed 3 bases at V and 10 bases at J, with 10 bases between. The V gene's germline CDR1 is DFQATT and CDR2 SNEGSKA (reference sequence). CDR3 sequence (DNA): TGCAGTGCTAGGTACAGTAAAGAGCAGTTCTTC. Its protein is CSARYSKEQFF.

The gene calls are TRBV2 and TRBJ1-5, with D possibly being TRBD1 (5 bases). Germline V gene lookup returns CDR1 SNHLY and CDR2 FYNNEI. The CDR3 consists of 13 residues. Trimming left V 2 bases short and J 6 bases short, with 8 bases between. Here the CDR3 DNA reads TGTGCCAGCAGTGAACAGGGCGGTCAGCCCCAGCATTTT. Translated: CASSEQGGQPQHF.

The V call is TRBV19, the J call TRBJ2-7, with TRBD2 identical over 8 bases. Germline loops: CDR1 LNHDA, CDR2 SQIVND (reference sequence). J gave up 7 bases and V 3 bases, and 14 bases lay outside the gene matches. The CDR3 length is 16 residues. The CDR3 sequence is CASSISLAGPAEEQYF. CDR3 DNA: TGTGCCAGTAGTATTTCTCTAGCGGGCCCCGCGGAGGAGCAGTACTTC.

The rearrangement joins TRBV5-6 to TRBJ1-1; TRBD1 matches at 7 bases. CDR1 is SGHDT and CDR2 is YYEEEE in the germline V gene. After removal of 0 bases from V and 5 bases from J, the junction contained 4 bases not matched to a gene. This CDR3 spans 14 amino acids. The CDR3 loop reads CASSLEGGWTEAFF. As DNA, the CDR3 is TGTGCCAGCAGCTTGGAAGGGGGCTGGACTGAAGCTTTCTTT.

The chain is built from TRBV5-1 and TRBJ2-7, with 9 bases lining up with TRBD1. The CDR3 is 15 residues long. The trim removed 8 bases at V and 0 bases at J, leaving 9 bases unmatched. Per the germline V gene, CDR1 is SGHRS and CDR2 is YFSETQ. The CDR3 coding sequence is TGCGCCAGTAGACTGGGACAGGGAGCCTCCTACGAGCAGTACTTC. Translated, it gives CASRLGQGASYEQYF.

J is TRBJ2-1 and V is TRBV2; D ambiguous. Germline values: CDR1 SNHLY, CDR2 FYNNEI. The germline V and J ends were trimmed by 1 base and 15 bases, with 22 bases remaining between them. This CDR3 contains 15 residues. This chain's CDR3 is CASSEVVPRRRIPFF. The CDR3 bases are TGTGCCAGCAGTGAAGTTGTCCCCCGCCGGAGAATTCCGTTCTTC.

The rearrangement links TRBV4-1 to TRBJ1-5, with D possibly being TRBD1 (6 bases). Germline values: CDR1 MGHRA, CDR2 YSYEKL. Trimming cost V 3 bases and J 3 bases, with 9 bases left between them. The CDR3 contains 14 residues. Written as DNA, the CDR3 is TGCGCCAGCAGCCACCACAGGGACAATCAGCCCCAGCATTTT. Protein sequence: CASSHHRDNQPQHF.